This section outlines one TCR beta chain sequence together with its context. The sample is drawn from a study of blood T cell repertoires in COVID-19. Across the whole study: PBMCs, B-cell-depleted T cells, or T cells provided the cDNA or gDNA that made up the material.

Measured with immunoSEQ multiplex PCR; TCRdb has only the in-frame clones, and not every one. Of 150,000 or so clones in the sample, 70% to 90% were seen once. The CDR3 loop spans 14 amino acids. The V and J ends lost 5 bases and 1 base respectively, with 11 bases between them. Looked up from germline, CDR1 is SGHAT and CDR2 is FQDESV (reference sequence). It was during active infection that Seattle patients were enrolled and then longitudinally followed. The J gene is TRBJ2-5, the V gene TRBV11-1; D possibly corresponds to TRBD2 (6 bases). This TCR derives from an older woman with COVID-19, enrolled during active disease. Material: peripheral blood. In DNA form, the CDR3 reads TGTGCCAGCAGCCGCAGGGACTCCCAAGAGACCCAGTACTTC. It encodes CASSRRDSQETQYF.